The 26 T cell receptor beta chains below come from one sample, sequenced in a study of blood T cell repertoires in COVID-19. TCRdb keeps only in-frame clones here, not all; method: immunoSEQ multiplex PCR. This sample has around 300,000 clones, with nearly 90% found just once. The sequenced material came from peripheral blood. These receptor sequences come from a woman aged 40 to 55 with COVID-19, enrolled during active disease.

The chain employs TRBV7-2 and TRBJ2-7; 10 nucleotides align to TRBD2. With V trimmed by 6 bases and J by 2 bases, 19 bases remained unmatched. Germline assignment: CDR1 SGHTA and CDR2 FQGNSA. CDR3 length: 19 residues. The CDR3 region has the DNA TGTGCCAGCAGACCACTAGCGGGGCTACAACTCAGGTCGGCCTACGAGCAGTACTTC. This sequence encodes CASRPLAGLQLRSAYEQYF.

V gene TRBV2 combines with J gene TRBJ2-7; D ambiguous. This CDR3 comprises 11 residues. V lost 3 bases to trimming and J lost 5 bases, with 5 bases between them. Per germline, CDR1 SNHLY and CDR2 FYNNEI. This CDR3 reads CASSDRDEQYF. CDR3 nucleotide sequence: TGTGCCAGCAGTGATCGGGACGAGCAGTACTTC.

This clone showed up just once. CDR3 nucleotide sequence: TGTGCCAGCAGCCCCGGGGGGACTCGGCGCTACGAGCAGTACTTC. It encodes CASSPGGTRRYEQYF. The chain employs TRBV7-2 and TRBJ2-7, with 7 bases fitting TRBD2. This CDR3 comprises 15 residues. V was pared by 5 bases and J by 3 bases, with 10 bases of the junction left unmatched. The germline V gene has CDR1 SGHTA and CDR2 FQGNSA.

V and J are TRBV6-2 or TRBV6-3 and TRBJ2-7, with D maybe TRBD1 (6 bases). The length of the CDR3 is 14 residues. The V end was cut by 7 bases, the J end by 3 bases, with 16 bases between. Germline values: CDR1 MNHEY, CDR2 SVGEGT. As DNA, the CDR3 is TGTGCCAGCAACCCGGGACAAGGGGACTACGAGCAGTACTTC. Residues: CASNPGQGDYEQYF.

This clone was seen a single time. This chain links TRBV5-1 with TRBJ2-6, with D possibly TRBD1 on 6 matching bases. V was cut by 4 bases and J by 1 base, with 9 bases left in between. Germline-derived CDR1 and CDR2 are SGHRS and YFSETQ. The CDR3 loop spans 15 amino acids. CDR3 amino acids: CASSPGQSGANVLTF. The CDR3, as DNA: TGCGCCAGCAGCCCCGGACAGTCTGGGGCCAACGTCCTGACTTTC.

The CDR3 loop is CASSPPRETYNEQFF. In DNA form, the CDR3 reads TGTGCCAGCTCACCACCCCGGGAGACGTACAATGAGCAGTTCTTC. This chain connects TRBV18 to TRBJ2-1; perhaps TRBD2 as D (6 bases). This CDR3 has 15 residues. The germline V gene has CDR1 KGHSH and CDR2 LQKENI. Trimming took 0 bases from V and 4 from J, leaving 10 bases between them.

The rearrangement uses TRBV20-1 and TRBJ1-1; D gene unclear. The length of the CDR3 is 11 residues. CDR1 and CDR2 from the germline V gene are DFQATT and SNEGSKA (reference sequence). V dropped 6 bases and J dropped 3 bases, with 8 bases sitting between them. DNA of the CDR3: TGCAGTGCCTATACGGACACTGAAGCTTTCTTT. Residues: CSAYTDTEAFF.

V is TRBV30 and J is TRBJ2-2, with 13 positions matching TRBD2. The V gene's germline CDR1 is GTSNPN and CDR2 SVGIG (reference sequence). The CDR3 sequence is 16 residues long. V trimming: 6 bases; J trimming: 7 bases; junction bases outside the gene matches: 11. The CDR3 sequence is CACNKLAGGPGGELFF. For the CDR3, the DNA is TGTGCCTGCAATAAACTAGCGGGGGGGCCCGGCGGGGAGCTGTTTTTT.

V and J are TRBV21-1 and TRBJ2-6; the listed D gene, TRBD2, was not tested against the DNA. TRBV21-1 is labeled a pseudogene. This CDR3 is built from 14 residues. The chain's CDR3 is CASSKYSGANVLTF. The CDR3 coding sequence is TGTGCCAGCAGCAAGTACTCTGGGGCCAACGTCCTGACTTTC.

This rearrangement joins TRBV5-4 to TRBJ2-3, with TRBD2 identical over 11 bases. V shed 2 bases and J 5 bases; nucleotides not matched to a gene: 4. The CDR3 covers 15 residues. Germline CDR1 SGHNT, CDR2 YYREEE (reference sequence). CDR3 amino acids: CASSFLAGGKDTQYF. CDR3 DNA sequence: TGTGCCAGCAGCTTTCTAGCGGGGGGTAAAGATACGCAGTATTTT.

This clone was seen a few times. J is TRBJ2-7 and V is TRBV9, with D possibly matching TRBD1 (5 bases). In germline, CDR1 is SGDLS, CDR2 YYNGEE. The CDR3 extends over 13 amino acids. The germline V and J ends were trimmed by 0 bases and 6 bases, with 10 bases remaining between them. The CDR3 DNA is TGTGCCAGCAGCGTAGGGCAGGGTCGCGAGCAGTACTTC. Protein: CASSVGQGREQYF. The entire variable domain, with the rest obtained from reference TRBV9 and TRBJ2-7, is as follows: DSGVTQTPKHLITATGQRVTLRCSPRSGDLSVYWYQQSLDQGLQFLIQYYNGEERAKGNILERFSAQQFPDLHSELNLSSLELGDSALYFCASSVGQGREQYFGPGTRLTVT.

The chain uses TRBV2 and TRBJ2-1; possibly TRBD1 for D (6 bases). Trimming stripped 8 bases from V and 2 bases from J, with 13 bases between. Germline-derived CDR1 and CDR2 are SNHLY and FYNNEI. This CDR3 has 14 amino acids. The CDR3 protein is CASLAGTTYNEQFF. The CDR3 bases are TGTGCCAGCCTTGCCGGGACAACCTACAATGAGCAGTTCTTC.

The gene calls are TRBV5-1 and TRBJ2-7; 12 nucleotides match TRBD1. Germline CDR1 reads SGHRS; CDR2 reads YFSETQ. V lost 3 bases and J lost 5; bases outside the gene matches: 3. The CDR3 has 14 residues. The CDR3 nucleotides are TGCGCCAGCAGCTGGGGGACAGGGGGCGACGAGCAGTACTTC. This codes for CASSWGTGGDEQYF.

V is TRBV5-4 and J is TRBJ2-3, with 9 bases lining up with TRBD2. Germline V gene sequence: CDR1 SGHNT, CDR2 YYREEE (reference sequence). Trimming at V came to 1 base and at J to 4 bases, leaving 4 bases not matched to a gene. The CDR3 contains 15 residues. CDR3 residues: CASSLSKRGADTQYF. The DNA for the CDR3 is TGTGCCAGCAGCTTGTCAAAGCGGGGGGCAGATACGCAGTATTTT. Full variable domain (remainder filled in from reference TRBV5-4 and TRBJ2-3): ETGVTQSPTHLIKTRGQQVTLRCSSQSGHNTVSWYQQALGQGPQFIFQYYREEENGRGNFPPRFSGLQFPNYSSELNVNALELDDSALYLCASSLSKRGADTQYFGPGTRLTVL.

This chain uses TRBV7-2 with TRBJ1-5; D uncertain. Per the germline V gene, CDR1 is SGHTA and CDR2 is FQGNSA. Trimming took 4 bases from V and 3 from J, leaving 7 bases between them. The CDR3 totals 13 residues. The CDR3 sequence is CASSSESNQPQHF. The CDR3 DNA is TGTGCCAGCAGCTCAGAATCCAATCAGCCCCAGCATTTT.

The J gene is TRBJ2-3, the V gene TRBV11-3; 9 nucleotides match TRBD2. Losses at the gene ends were 3 bases for V and 10 bases for J; bases not matched to a gene: 5. The CDR3 consists of 13 residues. The germline CDR1 and CDR2 sequences are SGHNT and YENEEA. The chain's CDR3 is CASSFGEREAQYF. Here the CDR3 DNA reads TGTGCCAGCAGCTTTGGAGAGCGGGAGGCGCAGTATTTT.

The J gene is TRBJ2-2, the V gene TRBV5-1; TRBD2 might be the D (6 bases). Germline CDR1 and CDR2: SGHRS and YFSETQ. This CDR3 is 14 amino acids long. V was cut by 0 bases and J by 5 bases, with 8 bases left in between. This CDR3 is CASSLGGRTGELFF. CDR3 in DNA: TGCGCCAGCAGCTTGGGAGGGAGGACCGGGGAGCTGTTTTTT. Filled out from reference TRBV5-1 and TRBJ2-2, the complete variable domain reads KAGVTQTPRYLIKTRGQQVTLSCSPISGHRSVSWYQQTPGQGLQFLFEYFSETQRNKGNFPGRFSGRQFSNSRSEMNVSTLELGDSALYLCASSLGGRTGELFFGEGSRLTVL.

In this sample, this clone turned up once. This sequence joins TRBV9 and TRBJ2-3; 9 positions match TRBD2. Germline V gene sequence: CDR1 SGDLS, CDR2 YYNGEE. The trim removed 3 bases at V and 2 bases at J, leaving 7 bases unmatched. The CDR3 contains 16 residues. The CDR3 reads CASSGTSDFPTDTQYF. The DNA of the CDR3 is TGTGCCAGCAGCGGGACTAGCGATTTCCCCACAGATACGCAGTATTTT.

This chain connects TRBV6-5 to TRBJ2-2; 9 positions agree with TRBD2. CDR3 length equals 15 residues. J was trimmed by 3 bases and V by 5 bases; bases with no gene match: 4. Germline CDR1 reads MNHEY; CDR2 reads SVGAGI. CDR3 DNA sequence: TGTGCCAGCAGTCGGTGGACTAGCGACACCGGGGAGCTGTTTTTT. Its translation: CASSRWTSDTGELFF.

This sequence joins TRBV5-4 and TRBJ1-1, with a tentative D call TRBD1 (5 bases). The V and J ends lost 4 bases and 4 bases respectively, with 17 bases between them. Germline V gene data show CDR1 as SGHNT and CDR2 as YYREEE (reference sequence). The CDR3 is 15 residues long. The CDR3 region is CASSGIGAGSTEAFF. In DNA form, the CDR3 reads TGTGCCAGCAGCGGGATAGGGGCCGGGTCCACTGAAGCTTTCTTT.

This sequence joins TRBV18 and TRBJ2-2, with a weak D call TRBD2 (5 bases). V was pared by 6 bases and J by 1 base, with 12 bases between. Per germline, CDR1 KGHSH and CDR2 LQKENI. The CDR3 covers 15 residues. The CDR3 DNA reads as TGTGCCAGCTCCCGATCCGGAGGGAACACCGGGGAGCTGTTTTTT. It encodes CASSRSGGNTGELFF.

The chain is built from TRBV7-3 and TRBJ1-2; 10 nucleotides line up with TRBD1. CDR3 length: 17 residues. Unmatched junction bases numbered 9, after V lost 5 bases and J lost 0 bases. Germline CDR1 and CDR2: SGHTA and FQGTGA. The CDR3: CASSLTGGDSTNYGYTF. CDR3 in DNA: TGTGCCAGCAGCCTGACAGGGGGCGATTCCACTAACTATGGCTACACCTTC.

CDR3 sequence reads: CASSGTGGLTRSGELFF. Written as DNA, the CDR3 is TGTGCCAGCTCCGGGACAGGCGGTCTAACCAGGTCCGGGGAGCTGTTTTTT. This chain links TRBV27 with TRBJ2-2, with 8 nucleotides matching TRBD1. The CDR3 contains 17 residues. Trimming cost V 8 bases and J 6 bases; bases outside gene matches: 17. Germline loops: CDR1 MNHEY, CDR2 SMNVEV (reference sequence).

The rearrangement links TRBV6-2 or TRBV6-3 to TRBJ2-7, with D perhaps TRBD1 (6 bases). Trimming took off 6 bases at V and 2 bases at J, with 17 bases between the two ends. Germline CDR1 and CDR2: MNHEY and SVGEGT. The CDR3 consists of 15 residues. DNA for the CDR3: TGTGCCAGCAGCAGAACAGGGATCCGACCCTACGAGCAGTACTTC. Its translation: CASSRTGIRPYEQYF.

This clone has just a few counts. V and J are TRBV6-1 and TRBJ1-1; perhaps TRBD1 as D (5 bases). Germline CDR1 MNHNS, CDR2 SASEGT. Trimming took off 2 bases at V and 3 bases at J, with 13 bases between the two ends. The CDR3 length is 15 residues. The CDR3 DNA reads as TGTGCCAGCAGTGAACAGGCAGGGCGGTACACTGAAGCTTTCTTT. Amino acids: CASSEQAGRYTEAFF.

The chain joins TRBV3-1 (or the pseudogene TRBV3-2) to TRBJ1-3; D gene ambiguous. Per germline, CDR1 LGHDT and CDR2 YNNKEL (reference sequence). The CDR3 extends over 15 amino acids. The ends were cut back, 5 bases at V and 0 bases at J, with 11 bases in the middle. CDR3 sequence reads: CASSNTVISGNTIYF. In DNA form, the CDR3 reads TGTGCCAGCAGCAATACAGTCATCTCTGGAAACACCATATATTTT.